This T cell receptor beta chain is drawn from a study of cytomegalovirus exposure and HLA in healthy donors. Study overall: Genotyping showed roughly 81% of 398 donors falling in the Caucasian-associated ancestry cluster. The study, taken as a whole, reports: TCR beta chain V- and J-gene trimming was linked, in a later analysis, to a missense variant in DCLRE1C. A further, later analysis showed that HLA-associated TCR beta chains (compared with equally common others) were more clonally expanded.

This clone was counted only a few times. Its target is unknown. The CDR3 totals 14 residues. Germline trimming cut 4 bases from V and 2 bases from J; bases unmatched to any gene: 4. Germline lookup yields CDR1 GTSNPN and CDR2 SVGIG (reference sequence). The study ran its PCR with 60 Vbeta and 13 Jbeta primers. Profiling relied on immunoSEQ multiplex PCR, and the TCRdb table lists in-frame clones only, not all of them. The table has roughly 190,000 clones, 8.5% to 10% seen once. The receptor was derived from a woman aged 30 to 39 in good health and CMV-seropositive. The V gene is TRBV30, the J gene TRBJ2-2, with 7 bases lining up with TRBD1. Sequencing input: PBMCs. The CDR3 spells CAWNRGRNTGELFF. For the CDR3, the DNA is TGTGCCTGGAACAGGGGCAGAAACACCGGGGAGCTGTTTTTT.